These 20 T cell receptor beta chains share one sample of origin, sequenced in a study of Ad26.COV2.S vaccination and SARS-CoV-2 variants. Described treatment: 19 received Ad26.COV2.S at low or high dose, single or two shots; about 5 received placebo; per-sample allocation not given. Specimen acquisition occurred on day 63 following the initial vaccine or placebo injection. Sequencing was performed with immunoSEQ multiplex PCR; in TCRdb, only in-frame clones are kept and a portion is missing. Of about 680,000 clones in the sample, roughly 90% were seen once. This specimen consisted of peripheral blood, obtained in a trial of Ad26.COV2.S vaccine versus placebo. These receptors originate from a person between 18 and 65 years old who received the Ad26.COV2.S COVID-19 vaccine or a placebo.

This rearrangement joins TRBV5-1 to TRBJ2-2, with D unclear. CDR1 is SGHRS and CDR2 is YFSETQ in the germline V gene. The V gene lost 4 bases and the J gene lost 3 bases, with 13 bases spanning the gap. This CDR3 contains 15 residues. The CDR3: CASSPYLLDTGELFF. The CDR3 DNA sequence: TGCGCCAGCAGCCCGTACTTGCTTGACACCGGGGAGCTGTTTTTT.

The V and J genes are TRBV7-2 and TRBJ2-4; a weak D match, TRBD2 (6 bases). The germline gives CDR1 SGHTA, CDR2 FQGNSA. Trimming shortened V by 8 bases and J by 13 bases, and 21 bases separated the two germline ends. The CDR3 has 13 residues. CDR3 sequence reads: CASQTDGSFSQYF. The CDR3, as DNA: TGTGCCAGCCAGACAGACGGGAGTTTCTCCCAGTACTTC. Full variable domain (remainder filled in from reference TRBV7-2 and TRBJ2-4): GAGVSQSPSNKVTEKGKDVELRCDPISGHTALYWYRQSLGQGLEFLIYFQGNSAPDKSGLPSDRFSAERTGGSVSTLTIQRTQQEDSAVYLCASQTDGSFSQYFGAGTRLSVL.

The chain links TRBV7-2 to TRBJ2-5, with 7 bases identical to TRBD1. J gave up 1 base and V 5 bases, and 4 bases lay outside the gene matches. The CDR3 runs 14 residues. Looked up from germline, CDR1 is SGHTA and CDR2 is FQGNSA. The CDR3 coding sequence is TGTGCCAGCAGCGTTCGGGACAGCCAAGAGACCCAGTACTTC. Amino acid sequence: CASSVRDSQETQYF.

J is TRBJ1-2 and V is TRBV7-8, with a tentative D call TRBD1 (6 bases). V gave up 1 base and J gave up 3 bases, with 12 bases separating them. This CDR3 is built from 15 residues. Germline assignment: CDR1 SGHVS and CDR2 FQNEAQ. The CDR3 sequence is CASSLGTGHYYGYTF. Here the CDR3 DNA reads TGTGCCAGCAGCTTAGGTACGGGACACTACTATGGCTACACCTTC.

For this clone: Other DNA sequences of this sample code for an identical CDR3. V and J are TRBV5-1 and TRBJ2-7; 9 nucleotides align to TRBD1. Germline trimming cut 0 bases from V and 3 bases from J; bases unmatched to any gene: 4. This CDR3 is built from 15 residues. Germline lookup yields CDR1 SGHRS and CDR2 YFSETQ. As DNA, the CDR3 is TGCGCCAGCAGCTTGGAGGGGACAGGGTTCTACGAGCAGTACTTC. Its translation: CASSLEGTGFYEQYF.

This clone was seen a single time. V is TRBV6-5 and J is TRBJ2-5, with 13 bases lining up with TRBD2. The CDR3 loop spans 13 amino acids. Germline CDR1 is MNHEY and CDR2 is SVGAGI. Unmatched junction bases numbered 8, after V lost 5 bases and J lost 14 bases. The CDR3 loop reads CASSPGLAGPRYF. CDR3 bases: TGTGCCAGCAGTCCGGGACTAGCGGGGCCCCGTTACTTC.

This clone has just one count. A junction boundary mismatches the germline segment, possibly from a read error. The gene calls are TRBV27 and TRBJ2-3; the match to TRBD2 covers 10 bases. Looked up from germline, CDR1 is MNHEY and CDR2 is SMNVEV (reference sequence). The CDR3 spans 16 residues. CDR3 loop: CASSSPTSGLTNTQYF. CDR3 DNA: TGTGCCAGCAGTTCTCCGACTAGCGGGCTCACAAATACGCAGTATTTT.

The rearrangement links TRBV19 to TRBJ2-2; 9 bases match TRBD1. The CDR3 has 17 residues. The germline CDR1 and CDR2 sequences are LNHDA and SQIVND (reference sequence). V dropped 6 bases and J dropped 6; count of bases not matched to a gene: 14. CDR3 nucleotides: TGTGCCAGTAGAACTGCCGGGACAGGGTCGGTCGCCGGGGAGCTGTTTTTT. It is translated as CASRTAGTGSVAGELFF.

The V call is TRBV19, the J call TRBJ1-1, with D perhaps matching TRBD1 (5 bases). Germline lookup yields CDR1 LNHDA and CDR2 SQIVND (reference sequence). The CDR3 covers 14 residues. V lost 4 bases to trimming and J lost 2 bases, with 11 bases between them. The CDR3 loop is CASSNRDLNTEAFF. CDR3 bases: TGTGCCAGTAGTAACCGGGACTTAAACACTGAAGCTTTCTTT.

The rearrangement joins TRBV6-4 to TRBJ1-2, with TRBD1 as a possible D gene (6 bases). The CDR3 runs 14 residues. Between the trimmed V and J ends, which lost 5 bases and 8 bases, there was a span of 18 bases. Germline CDR1 is MRHNA and CDR2 is SNTAGT. The CDR3 DNA sequence: TGTGCCAGCAGTCCGTCGGGGGCGAGGGAGGGCTACACCTTC. This sequence encodes CASSPSGAREGYTF.

The V gene is TRBV7-2, the J gene TRBJ1-6; no clear D. Trimming pared 1 base from V and 0 bases from J, leaving 7 bases between. The CDR3 is 16 residues long. The germline gives CDR1 SGHTA, CDR2 FQGNSA. The CDR3 spells CASSLEWSSYNSPLHF. Written as DNA, the CDR3 is TGTGCCAGCAGCTTAGAATGGAGCTCCTATAATTCACCCCTCCACTTT. Based on the CDR3 plus reference TRBV7-2 and TRBJ1-6, the full variable domain is GAGVSQSPSNKVTEKGKDVELRCDPISGHTALYWYRQSLGQGLEFLIYFQGNSAPDKSGLPSDRFSAERTGGSVSTLTIQRTQQEDSAVYLCASSLEWSSYNSPLHFGNGTRLTVT.

The gene calls are TRBV19 and TRBJ1-1; unclear D gene. CDR3 length: 14 amino acids. V lost 1 base to trimming and J lost 1 base, with 7 bases between them. CDR1 LNHDA and CDR2 SQIVND come from the germline V gene (reference sequence). The CDR3 DNA reads TGTGCCAGTAGTATAGGGGCCTCGAACACTGAAGCTTTCTTT. It specifies CASSIGASNTEAFF.

The CDR3 nucleotides are TGTGCCAGCAGCGTAGGGGTCGGGTGGGATGAGCAGTTCTTC. This encodes CASSVGVGWDEQFF. The chain is built from TRBV9 and TRBJ2-1, with unresolved D. The germline V and J ends were trimmed by 0 bases and 8 bases, with 12 bases remaining between them. CDR3 size: 14 residues. The germline V gene encodes CDR1 SGDLS and CDR2 YYNGEE.

This chain's CDR3 is CASKGTGTNYGYTF. CDR3 nucleotides: TGTGCCAGCAAGGGGACAGGGACTAACTATGGCTACACCTTC. This chain joins TRBV6-5 and TRBJ1-2; TRBD1 agrees at 9 bases. CDR1 is MNHEY, CDR2 SVGAGI, per germline. V was clipped by 7 bases and J by 0 bases; unmatched bases: 3. This CDR3 is built from 14 residues.

This chain links TRBV7-9 with TRBJ1-6; D ambiguous. V lost 3 bases, J lost 11 bases, and 11 bases lay in between. The CDR3 sequence is 13 residues long. Germline values: CDR1 SEHNR, CDR2 FQNEAQ (reference sequence). The CDR3 DNA reads TGTGCCAGCAGCTTCGGCGGGAAAACACCCCTCCACTTT. This gives the protein CASSFGGKTPLHF.

The chain combines TRBV7-2 with TRBJ1-2, with D perhaps matching TRBD1 (5 bases). There are 16 residues in the CDR3. Trimming took off 4 bases at V and 4 bases at J, with 19 bases between the two ends. CDR1 and CDR2 (germline): SGHTA, FQGNSA. The CDR3 region is CASSSRGGGRGYGYTF. The CDR3 bases are TGTGCCAGCAGCTCCCGCGGGGGAGGGCGAGGCTATGGCTACACCTTC.

The rearrangement joins TRBV30 to TRBJ1-5; perhaps TRBD1 as D (6 bases). Trimming cost V 1 base and J 6 bases, with 10 bases left between them. Germline CDR1 and CDR2: GTSNPN and SVGIG (reference sequence). This CDR3 is 13 amino acids long. CDR3 DNA sequence: TGTGCCTGGAGTGCACAGGGTCGTCAGCCCCAGCATTTT. It is translated as CAWSAQGRQPQHF.

In its sample, this clone was seen once. V gene TRBV7-7 combines with J gene TRBJ2-7, with TRBD1 identical over 7 bases. CDR1 is SSHAT, CDR2 FNYEAQ, per germline (reference sequence). The CDR3 is made up of 15 amino acids. V gave up 5 bases and J gave up 0 bases; unmatched junction bases: 7. The CDR3 nucleotides read TGTGCCAGCAGCCCCGACAGGGTGAGCTCCTACGAGCAGTACTTC. Translation gives CASSPDRVSSYEQYF. The whole variable domain, remainder taken from reference TRBV7-7 and TRBJ2-7, is GAGVSQSPRYKVTKRGQDVTLRCDPISSHATLYWYQQALGQGPEFLTYFNYEAQPDKSGLPSDRFSAERPEGSISTLTIQRTEQRDSAMYRCASSPDRVSSYEQYFGPGTRLTVT.

The V and J genes are TRBV5-6 and TRBJ2-7, with 7 bases that match TRBD1. Losses at the gene ends were 0 bases for V and 2 bases for J; bases not matched to a gene: 5. CDR1 is SGHDT and CDR2 is YYEEEE in the germline V gene. The CDR3 covers 15 residues. The CDR3 spells CASSLGPGQTYEQYF. In nucleotides, the CDR3 is TGTGCCAGCAGCTTGGGCCCGGGACAGACCTACGAGCAGTACTTC.

The rearrangement links TRBV21-1 to TRBJ1-1; the table's D gene call, TRBD1, was not cross checked with the DNA. TRBV21-1 is a pseudogene locus. The CDR3 is made up of 14 amino acids. The CDR3 loop is CASSTPGQRTEAFF. The CDR3 DNA reads TGTGCCAGCAGCACCCCGGGACAGAGGACTGAAGCTTTCTTT.